This TCR beta chain derives from a study of blood T cell repertoires in COVID-19. Study background: Acute and convalescent COVID-19 specimens originated in the United States, Italy and Spain. T cells, B-cell-depleted T cells, or PBMCs supplied cDNA or gDNA.

Looked up from germline, CDR1 is SGHTS and CDR2 is YDEGEE. After removal of 3 bases from V and 5 bases from J, the junction contained 14 bases not matched to a gene. The CDR3 runs to 18 residues. How the authors handled the data: Estimated nucleated cell counts came from reference gene primer amplification. Sequencing used immunoSEQ multiplex PCR; TCRdb keeps in-frame clones, though not all of them. The DNA was the basis for D and trimming; V, J and clone size are from that table. Of roughly 150,000 clones in the sample, 84% were seen once. Material for sequencing was peripheral blood. The chain combines TRBV5-8 with TRBJ1-1; 12 nucleotides agree with TRBD1. This clonotype was sampled from a human donor in a cohort sampled during active COVID-19. For the CDR3, the DNA is TGTGCCAGCAGCTGGACCGGGACAGGGGGCGGGCTGAGGACTGAAGCTTTCTTT. Residues: CASSWTGTGGGLRTEAFF.